This T cell receptor beta chain derives from a study of T-cell reconstitution after alpha-beta-depleted transplantation in children. Study outcomes and limitations: High day-60 TCRbeta diversity in some patients came from surviving recipient T cells and thymic progenitors. Fresh T-cell production supplied most of the T-cell counts and diversity seen one year after transplant.

Points on this clonotype: Its antigen is not known.

Per germline, CDR1 SGDLS and CDR2 YYNGEE. V gave up 0 bases and J gave up 5 bases, with 8 bases separating them. The CDR3 runs 13 residues. Unique molecular identifiers were incorporated into the prepared TCRbeta library. TCRdb used MiXCR to reprocess the PCR reads, holding one entry per CDR3 protein. The sample gives fewer than 550,000 distinct CDR3 sequences, 11% of which show up once; 13% to 15% is in the top ten. The receptor was derived from a female patient aged 2-15 years who had a stem cell transplant for aplastic anemia, so the T cells may come from the graft donor. The J gene is TRBJ1-1, the V gene TRBV9; no reliable D call. This material consisted of PBMCs, mostly from graft donor cells, taken 180 days after TCRalphabeta/CD19-depleted stem cell transplant. This CDR3 is CASSVVGETEAFF. The CDR3 region has the DNA TGTGCCAGCAGCGTAGTCGGGGAGACTGAAGCTTTCTTT.